A single sample is the source of the 24 T cell receptor beta chains below, sequenced in a study of T cells after yellow fever vaccination. TCRdb re-derived calls from the 5' RACE reads in MiXCR, one entry per CDR3 protein. The sample lists 300,000 to 400,000 distinct CDR3 sequences, around 12% occurring once. The sequencing used CD4+ T cells sorted from PBMCs, collected 15 days after the yellow fever booster vaccination. Every receptor here comes from a young man who received the YFV17D yellow fever vaccine.

The sample holds a few counts of this clonotype. The genes are TRBV21-1 and TRBJ2-3; TRBD2, the table's D call, was not compared with the DNA. TRBV21-1 is labeled a pseudogene. The CDR3 has 20 residues. CDR3 coding DNA: TGTGCCAGCAGCAAAGTAGTAGGGCGGGCCCAGACAGGGTACACAGATACGCAGTATTTT. Residues: CASSKVVGRAQTGYTDTQYF.

This clonotype was seen many times. The chain links TRBV3-1 to TRBJ2-3; D is unresolved. The length of the CDR3 is 12 residues. The V gene lost 5 bases and the J gene lost 6 bases, with 9 bases spanning the gap. Germline CDR1 reads LGHDT; CDR2 reads YNNKEL (reference sequence). CDR3 sequence (DNA): TGTGCCAGCAGCAAGCAAGGGGATACGCAGTATTTT. Its translation is CASSKQGDTQYF.

DNA of the CDR3: TGTGCCAGTCAGGGGACAAACACCATATATTTT. It codes for CASQGTNTIYF. V and J are TRBV6-5 and TRBJ1-3; tentatively, D is TRBD1 (6 bases). Germline loops: CDR1 MNHEY, CDR2 SVGAGI. V dropped 9 bases and J dropped 6 bases, with 9 bases sitting between them. The length of the CDR3 is 11 residues.

This clonotype was detected a few times. This rearrangement joins TRBV3-1 to TRBJ1-5; 8 positions match TRBD1. Germline V gene data show CDR1 as LGHDT and CDR2 as YNNKEL (reference sequence). This CDR3 has 16 residues. V lost 1 base to trimming and J lost 10 bases; unmatched junction nucleotides: 12. CDR3 nucleotides: TGTGCCAGCAGCCAAGGACGTACCGACAGGGGCAGACCCCAGCATTTT. It yields the protein CASSQGRTDRGRPQHF. Full variable domain (missing parts from reference TRBV3-1 and TRBJ1-5): DTAVSQTPKYLVTQMGNDKSIKCEQNLGHDTMYWYKQDSKKFLKIMFSYNNKELIINETVPNRFSPKSPDKAHLNLHINSLELGDSAVYFCASSQGRTDRGRPQHFGDGTRLSIL.

This sequence joins TRBV11-2 and TRBJ2-2; a possible D gene is TRBD2 (7 bases). Germline V gene sequence: CDR1 SGHAT, CDR2 FQNNGV. This CDR3 is built from 16 residues. Between the trimmed V and J ends, which lost 4 bases and 4 bases, there was a span of 16 bases. In DNA, the CDR3 is TGTGCCAGCAGCTCGATACGGGGGGCGGGCACCGGGGAGCTGTTTTTT. It specifies CASSSIRGAGTGELFF.

The rearrangement links TRBV24-1 to TRBJ2-3; 7 bases align to TRBD1. The CDR3 covers 18 residues. Germline values: CDR1 KGHDR, CDR2 SFDVKD. J gave up 3 bases and V 4 bases, and 15 bases lay outside the gene matches. As DNA, the CDR3 is TGTGCCACCAGTGAATACCGGCCAGAGAGGGGGCGTACAGATACGCAGTATTTT. Amino acids: CATSEYRPERGRTDTQYF.

This clonotype was counted a few times. The chain employs TRBV7-2 and TRBJ1-1; D not certain. Trimming took off 2 bases at V and 6 bases at J, with 13 bases between the two ends. CDR3 size: 14 residues. Germline CDR1 is SGHTA and CDR2 is FQGNSA. CDR3 DNA sequence: TGTGCCAGCAGCTTATTAATCCGAGCAGCTGAAGCTTTCTTT. Encoded protein: CASSLLIRAAEAFF.

The chain is built from TRBV5-1 and TRBJ2-3; 8 bases are a match to TRBD2. Per germline, CDR1 SGHRS and CDR2 YFSETQ. The CDR3 has 17 residues. V shed 1 base and J 1 base; nucleotides not matched to a gene: 8. This CDR3 is CASSLSQRGTGTDTQYF. Here the CDR3 DNA reads TGCGCCAGCAGCTTGAGCCAGCGGGGGACGGGCACAGATACGCAGTATTTT. The entire variable domain, with the rest obtained from reference TRBV5-1 and TRBJ2-3, is as follows: KAGVTQTPRYLIKTRGQQVTLSCSPISGHRSVSWYQQTPGQGLQFLFEYFSETQRNKGNFPGRFSGRQFSNSRSEMNVSTLELGDSALYLCASSLSQRGTGTDTQYFGPGTRLTVL.

This clonotype showed up just a few times. This sequence joins TRBV20-1 and TRBJ1-6; D gene unclear. Deletions cut 1 base from V and 10 bases from J, with 14 bases between. The CDR3 is made up of 14 amino acids. Germline values: CDR1 DFQATT, CDR2 SNEGSKA (reference sequence). CDR3 nucleotides: TGCAGTGCTAGAGGATTTGGGGAAGGGTCACCCCTCCACTTT. Encoded protein: CSARGFGEGSPLHF.

Many counts were recorded for this clonotype. CDR3: CASSQDRGRGYTF. CDR3 nucleotides: TGCGCCAGCAGCCAAGATCGGGGAAGAGGCTACACCTTC. The chain combines TRBV4-3 with TRBJ1-2; D gene ambiguous. CDR1 is LGHNA, CDR2 YSLEER, per germline. Trimming left V 0 bases short and J 8 bases short, with 10 bases between. This CDR3 has 13 residues.

The J gene is TRBJ1-5, the V gene TRBV20-1; D may be TRBD1 (6 bases). CDR1 and CDR2 (germline): DFQATT, SNEGSKA (reference sequence). V was pared by 5 bases and J by 3 bases, with 14 bases between. The CDR3 is made up of 14 amino acids. In DNA form, the CDR3 reads TGCAGTGCTTCCGACAGGCACTTCAATCAGCCCCAGCATTTT. Translating it yields CSASDRHFNQPQHF.

For this clonotype: Sequence at one end of the junction differs from germline and may be a read error. The rearrangement joins TRBV7-2 to TRBJ2-3, with 9 bases that match TRBD2. This CDR3 is built from 17 residues. CDR1 is SGHTA and CDR2 is FQGNSA in the germline V gene. CDR3 sequence (DNA): TGTGCCAGCAGCTTAGTAGGGGGCGGGGGGGACACAGATGCGCAGTATTTT. The encoded protein is CASSLVGGGGDTDAQYF.

The chain combines TRBV15 with TRBJ2-5, with 7 bases fitting TRBD1. Germline CDR1 and CDR2: LNHNV and YYDKDF (reference sequence). The CDR3 sequence is 16 residues long. V was pared by 0 bases and J by 2 bases, with 6 bases of the junction left unmatched. For the CDR3, the DNA is TGTGCCACCAGCAGAGATCGAGGACAGGCTCAAGAGACCCAGTACTTC. Translated: CATSRDRGQAQETQYF.

The gene calls are TRBV7-6 and TRBJ1-1, with D maybe TRBD1 (5 bases). The germline CDR1 and CDR2 sequences are SGHVS and FNYEAQ. The CDR3 sequence is 14 residues long. V was shortened by 1 base and J by 6 bases, with 12 bases between the two germline ends. CDR3 residues: CASSLGYVRAEAFF. CDR3 bases: TGTGCCAGCAGCTTAGGTTACGTCAGGGCTGAAGCTTTCTTT.

The rearrangement uses TRBV5-1 and TRBJ2-3, with D perhaps matching TRBD1 or TRBD2 (6 bases each). Trimming shortened V by 4 bases and J by 3 bases, and 15 bases separated the two germline ends. CDR3 length: 15 amino acids. The V gene's germline CDR1 is SGHRS and CDR2 YFSETQ. As DNA, the CDR3 is TGCGCCAGCAGCCCCATCGGGGGCTTTACAGATACGCAGTATTTT. Translation: CASSPIGGFTDTQYF.

The sample holds many counts of this clonotype. This rearrangement joins TRBV6-6 to TRBJ2-7; D remains ambiguous. Trimming took 0 bases from V and 3 from J, leaving 3 bases between them. The CDR3 sequence is 12 residues long. Germline-derived CDR1 and CDR2 are MNHNY and SVGAGI (reference sequence). The CDR3 sequence is CASSYSSYEQYF. The CDR3 bases are TGTGCCAGCAGTTACTCCAGCTACGAGCAGTACTTC.

The chain combines TRBV9 with TRBJ2-1; TRBD2 aligns across 9 bases. CDR1 and CDR2 from the germline V gene are SGDLS and YYNGEE. V lost 0 bases and J lost 4; bases outside the gene matches: 5. This CDR3 region has 16 residues. CDR3 DNA: TGTGCCAGCAGCGTAGGGGGGCTAGCGGGGTACAATGAGCAGTTCTTC. It yields the protein CASSVGGLAGYNEQFF.

This chain uses TRBV4-1 with TRBJ2-7; D is ambiguous. From germline, CDR1 is MGHRA and CDR2 YSYEKL. V lost 1 base and J lost 0, with 4 bases in between. The CDR3 has 13 amino acids. DNA for the CDR3: TGCGCCAGCAGCCAAGTCCTCTCCTACGAGCAGTACTTC. Its translation: CASSQVLSYEQYF.

This clonotype has just a few counts. The chain carries TRBV7-2 and TRBJ1-6, with TRBD1 identical over 7 bases. The CDR3 has 16 amino acids. Germline CDR1 reads SGHTA; CDR2 reads FQGNSA. J gave up 15 bases and V 3 bases, and 17 bases lay outside the gene matches. Here the CDR3 DNA reads TGTGCCAGCAGCTTTGTGACCGGACAGGTCTTACCCCACCTCCACTTT. Amino acid sequence: CASSFVTGQVLPHLHF.

The chain uses TRBV5-1 and TRBJ2-3; TRBD2 aligns across 12 bases. V shed 4 bases, J shed 0 bases, and the junction held 6 bases outside the gene matches. Germline V gene data show CDR1 as SGHRS and CDR2 as YFSETQ. This CDR3 spans 17 amino acids. The CDR3: CASSVGLAGLSTDTQYF. The CDR3, as DNA: TGCGCCAGCAGCGTCGGACTAGCGGGGTTAAGCACAGATACGCAGTATTTT. Variable domain in full (rest from reference TRBV5-1 and TRBJ2-3): KAGVTQTPRYLIKTRGQQVTLSCSPISGHRSVSWYQQTPGQGLQFLFEYFSETQRNKGNFPGRFSGRQFSNSRSEMNVSTLELGDSALYLCASSVGLAGLSTDTQYFGPGTRLTVL.

The chain links TRBV20-1 to TRBJ1-4; possibly TRBD1 for D (5 bases). The CDR3 is 14 residues long. The germline CDR1 and CDR2 sequences are DFQATT and SNEGSKA (reference sequence). V lost 5 bases and J lost 0, with 10 bases in between. The CDR3 nucleotides read TGCAGTGCTGAGGGGTCTTCAACTAATGAAAAACTGTTTTTT. It codes for CSAEGSSTNEKLFF.

This clonotype has ten or more counts. V gene TRBV4-3 combines with J gene TRBJ2-3; D possibly corresponds to TRBD2 (7 bases). Between the trimmed V and J ends, which lost 1 base and 2 bases, there was a span of 10 bases. CDR1 and CDR2 from the germline V gene are LGHNA and YSLEER. The CDR3 is 15 amino acids. CDR3 loop: CASSQARGATDTQYF. As DNA, the CDR3 is TGCGCCAGCAGCCAAGCACGGGGGGCCACAGATACGCAGTATTTT.

This chain connects TRBV7-9 to TRBJ1-1; 7 bases line up with TRBD1. Germline V lookup: CDR1 SEHNR, CDR2 FQNEAQ (reference sequence). The ends lost 5 bases at V and 6 bases at J; junction bases unmatched: 3. The CDR3 spans 12 residues. In DNA form, the CDR3 reads TGTGCCAGCAGCACCGGGACAGCTGAAGCTTTCTTT. Translated: CASSTGTAEAFF.

This chain joins TRBV9 and TRBJ2-3, with D perhaps matching TRBD1 (6 bases). V lost 3 bases to trimming and J lost 2 bases, with 16 bases between them. This CDR3 spans 16 amino acids. Looked up from germline, CDR1 is SGDLS and CDR2 is YYNGEE. The CDR3 DNA is TGTGCCAGCAGCGGGGGGCCGCTAGCCCCCACAGATACGCAGTATTTT. It encodes CASSGGPLAPTDTQYF.